Each of the 5 T cell receptor beta chains below was sequenced from the same sample in a study of T cell changes during pregnancy in multiple sclerosis (dated by TCRdb to between 2018 and 2021). Library generation was performed with the immunoSEQ multiplex PCR assay. TCRdb obtained this table from immuneACCESS and retained in-frame rearrangements with V and J assigned. These tables miss some clones; where compared with another copy, unresolved V genes account for less than half of the shortfall, and the remainder is unexplained. Within this sample are about 100,000 clones, with about 92% of them counted one time only. The biggest ten clones account for less than 2% of the sample. The sequencing used peripheral blood, collected after pregnancy. These receptors came from a female donor with multiple sclerosis, enrolled in a pregnancy study.

The rearrangement uses TRBV29-1 and TRBJ1-1; D gene ambiguous. CDR1 is SQVTM, CDR2 ANQGSEA, per germline. This CDR3 spans 15 amino acids. V gave up 1 base and J gave up 3 bases, with 15 bases separating them. The chain's CDR3 is CSVEVSSAAYTEAFF. Here the CDR3 DNA reads TGCAGCGTTGAAGTTTCTTCTGCGGCTTACACTGAAGCTTTCTTT.

The chain links TRBV11-2 to TRBJ2-7, with 7 bases identical to TRBD1. This CDR3 is 16 amino acids long. V gave up 2 bases and J gave up 3 bases; unmatched junction bases: 10. Germline CDR1 reads SGHAT; CDR2 reads FQNNGV. CDR3 residues: CASSLTVQGSHYEQYF. The CDR3 region has the DNA TGTGCCAGCAGCTTAACCGTACAGGGGTCACACTACGAGCAGTACTTC.

This clone occurred a few times. This sequence joins TRBV7-9 and TRBJ1-2; 10 bases agree with TRBD1. Germline V CDR1 and CDR2: SEHNR, FQNEAQ (reference sequence). V shed 2 bases, J shed 5 bases, and the junction held 2 bases outside the gene matches. The CDR3 has 14 amino acids. CDR3 loop: CASSLRQGAYGYTF. CDR3 sequence (DNA): TGTGCCAGCAGCTTACGACAGGGGGCGTATGGCTACACCTTC.

This sequence joins TRBV10-3 and TRBJ2-3, with 12 bases that match TRBD2. Germline V gives CDR1 ENHRY, CDR2 SYGVKD. This CDR3 has 15 amino acids. V shed 8 bases, J shed 2 bases, and the junction held 5 bases outside the gene matches. CDR3 in DNA: TGTGCCATCGGACTAGCGGGGCCCAACACAGATACGCAGTATTTT. Translated: CAIGLAGPNTDTQYF.

The rearrangement joins TRBV18 to TRBJ2-3, with TRBD2 matching 11 bases. CDR3 length: 17 residues. Germline CDR1 is KGHSH and CDR2 is LQKENI. The trim removed 1 base at V and 2 bases at J, leaving 5 bases unmatched. This CDR3 is CASSPRRLAGNTDTQYF. In nucleotides, the CDR3 is TGTGCCAGCTCACCACGCCGACTAGCGGGGAACACAGATACGCAGTATTTT.